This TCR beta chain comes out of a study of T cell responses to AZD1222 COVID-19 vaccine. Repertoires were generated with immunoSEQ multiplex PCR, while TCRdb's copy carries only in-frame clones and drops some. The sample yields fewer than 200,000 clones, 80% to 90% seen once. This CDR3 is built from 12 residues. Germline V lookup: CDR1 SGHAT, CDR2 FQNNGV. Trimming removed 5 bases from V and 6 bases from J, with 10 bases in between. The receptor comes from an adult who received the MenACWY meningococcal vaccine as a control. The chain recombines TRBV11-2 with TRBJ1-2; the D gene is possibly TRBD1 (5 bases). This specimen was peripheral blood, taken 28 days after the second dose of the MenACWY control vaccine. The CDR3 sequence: CASSPGQHGYTF. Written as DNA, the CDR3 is TGTGCCAGCAGCCCGGGGCAGCATGGCTACACCTTC. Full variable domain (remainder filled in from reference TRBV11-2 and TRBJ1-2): EAGVAQSPRYKIIEKRQSVAFWCNPISGHATLYWYQQILGQGPKLLIQFQNNGVVDDSQLPKDRFSAERLKGVDSTLKIQPAKLEDSAVYLCASSPGQHGYTFGSGTRLTVV.